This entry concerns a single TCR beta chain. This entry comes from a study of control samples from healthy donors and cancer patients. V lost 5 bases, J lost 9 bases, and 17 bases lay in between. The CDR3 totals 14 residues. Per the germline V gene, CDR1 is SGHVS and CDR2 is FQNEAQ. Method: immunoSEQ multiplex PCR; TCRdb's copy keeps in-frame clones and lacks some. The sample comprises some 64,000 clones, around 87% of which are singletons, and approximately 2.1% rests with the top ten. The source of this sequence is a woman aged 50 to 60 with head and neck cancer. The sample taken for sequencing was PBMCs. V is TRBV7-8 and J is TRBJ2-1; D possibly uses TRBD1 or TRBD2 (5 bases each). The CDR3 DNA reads TGTGCCAGCAGCCCCCGGGGCAGGTGGGCTGAGCAGTTCTTC. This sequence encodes CASSPRGRWAEQFF.